A selection of T cell receptor beta chains follows, all from one sample in a study of CD8 T cells in Susac syndrome. TCRdb fed the immunoSEQ multiplex PCR reads into MiXCR, producing one record per CDR3 protein. The table records 200,000 or so distinct CDR3 sequences, more than 90% of them present only once. The sequenced sample consisted of CD4+ T cells from PBMCs. Source of these receptors: a human donor with multiple sclerosis. The CDR3 runs from the conserved cysteine through the conserved F or W. The order of the fields is clone size, D gene, V gene, J gene, CDR3 length, CDR3 protein, CDR3 DNA. The D gene is left open where the match is weak. Size values are once, few and many counts, or a class for expanded clones, and some rows have none.

NA	TRBD1	TRBV30	TRBJ1-2	16	CACPGGQAHFHYGYTF	TGTGCCTGCCCGGGGGGACAGGCCCATTTCCACTATGGCTACACCTTC
NA	TRBD1	TRBV27	TRBJ2-4	16	CASSMLQGAGKNIQYF	TGTGCCAGCAGTATGCTACAGGGGGCAGGCAAAAACATTCAGTACTTC
NA	NA	TRBV6-2/TRBV6-3	TRBJ1-5	12	CASSGSNQPQHF	TGTGCCAGCAGTGGAAGCAATCAGCCCCAGCATTTT
NA	NA	TRBV18	TRBJ2-7	15	CASSPTYTSSYEQYF	TGTGCCAGCTCACCAACGTACACTAGCTCCTACGAGCAGTACTTC
NA	NA	TRBV12-3/TRBV12-4	TRBJ1-2	16	CASSLDPNDITRGYTF	TGTGCCAGCAGTTTAGATCCGAACGACATAACCAGAGGCTACACCTTC
NA	NA	TRBV2	TRBJ2-7	14	CASSIRTELYEQYF	TGTGCCAGCAGTATCAGGACAGAGCTCTACGAGCAGTACTTC
NA	NA	TRBV12-5	TRBJ2-7	11	CASALSYEQYF	TGTGCTAGTGCCTTATCCTACGAGCAGTACTTC
NA	NA	TRBV29-1	TRBJ2-3	15	CSCPLTGGGTDTQYF	TGCAGCTGCCCGCTCACAGGCGGGGGCACAGATACGCAGTATTTT
NA	TRBD1	TRBV6-5	TRBJ2-7	15	CASTHSRQGRNEQYF	TGTGCCAGCACCCACTCACGACAGGGGAGGAACGAGCAGTACTTC
NA	NA	TRBV29-1	TRBJ2-2	14	CSILRGGANRELFF	TGCAGCATTCTTAGGGGGGGGGCGAATCGGGAGCTGTTTTTT
NA	TRBD2	TRBV4-2	TRBJ2-2	13	CASTAGGTGELFF	TGTGCCAGCACAGCGGGGGGAACCGGGGAGCTGTTTTTT
NA	NA	TRBV7-3	TRBJ2-7	15	CASSLMPVSSYEQYF	TGTGCCAGCAGCTTAATGCCAGTCAGCTCCTACGAGCAGTACTTC
once	NA	TRBV28	TRBJ1-1	15	CATRNPSTWNTEAFF	TGTGCCACCCGAAACCCCTCGACCTGGAACACTGAAGCTTTCTTT
NA	NA	TRBV13	TRBJ2-1	15	CASSLRKSSYNEQFF	TGTGCCAGCAGCTTAAGGAAGTCCTCCTACAATGAGCAGTTCTTC
NA	NA	TRBV30	TRBJ1-2	14	CAWSSSRGRYGYTF	TGTGCCTGGAGTTCTTCCCGGGGGAGGTATGGCTACACCTTC
NA	NA	TRBV30	TRBJ2-1	13	CAWSVQGLNEQFF	TGTGCCTGGAGTGTCCAGGGCCTCAATGAGCAGTTCTTC
NA	NA	TRBV29-1	TRBJ2-7	12	CSVVRETGEQYF	TGCAGCGTTGTGAGGGAGACTGGCGAGCAGTACTTC
NA	NA	TRBV29-1	TRBJ1-2	13	CSVIDQGHYGYTF	TGCAGCGTTATAGACCAGGGGCACTATGGCTACACCTTC
NA	NA	TRBV6-5	TRBJ1-6	14	CASSTSISSSPLHF	TGTGCCAGCAGTACATCGATTTCTAGTTCACCCCTCCACTTT
NA	NA	TRBV30	TRBJ2-1	13	CAWMRGRANEQFF	TGTGCCTGGATGAGGGGGAGGGCCAATGAGCAGTTCTTC
NA	TRBD1	TRBV29-1	TRBJ2-2	14	CSVRTGGANGELFF	TGCAGCGTCCGGACAGGGGGCGCAAACGGGGAGCTGTTTTTT
NA	NA	TRBV24-1	TRBJ2-3	12	CATMSQTDTQYF	TGTGCCACCATGAGTCAGACAGATACGCAGTATTTT
NA	NA	TRBV15	TRBJ2-1	12	CATSRGRNEQFF	TGTGCCACCAGCAGAGGCCGGAATGAGCAGTTCTTC
NA	NA	TRBV7-9	TRBJ2-3	12	CASSDYSDTQYF	TGTGCCAGCAGTGACTATTCAGATACGCAGTATTTT
NA	TRBD1	TRBV5-6	TRBJ2-5	13	CASSLTGPETQYF	TGTGCCAGCAGTCTGACAGGGCCAGAGACCCAGTACTTC
NA	TRBD2	TRBV30	TRBJ2-1	16	CAWSGVAGDPYNEQFF	TGTGCCTGGAGTGGTGTAGCGGGAGACCCCTACAATGAGCAGTTCTTC
NA	NA	TRBV30	TRBJ1-5	14	CAWSGGTRGQPQHF	TGTGCCTGGAGTGGGGGGACCCGGGGGCAGCCCCAGCATTTT
NA	NA	TRBV3-1	TRBJ2-7	15	CASSQEGLGVGEQYF	TGTGCCAGCAGCCAAGAGGGACTGGGGGTGGGAGAGCAGTACTTC
NA	NA	TRBV30	TRBJ1-5	13	CAWSSKGVEPQHF	TGTGCCTGGAGTTCGAAGGGTGTGGAGCCCCAGCATTTT
NA	NA	TRBV2	TRBJ2-1	11	CASRDQPQQFF	TGTGCCAGCAGAGACCAGCCTCAGCAGTTCTTC
NA	NA	TRBV4-1	TRBJ2-1	14	CASSQDREPREQFF	TGCGCCAGCAGCCAAGACAGGGAACCCCGTGAGCAGTTCTTC
NA	NA	TRBV4-1	TRBJ2-4	17	CASSQGRVEVAKNIQYF	TGCGCCAGCAGCCAAGGCAGGGTGGAGGTAGCCAAAAACATTCAGTACTTC
NA	TRBD1	TRBV29-1	TRBJ1-2	14	CSARQGPLNYGYTF	TGCAGCGCCCGACAGGGACCTCTTAACTATGGCTACACCTTC